What follows are 21 T cell receptor beta chains derived from one specimen sequenced in a study of control samples from healthy donors and cancer patients (dated by TCRdb to 2018 to 2020). The library was obtained by the immunoSEQ multiplex PCR assay. TCRdb re-hosts the immuneACCESS table, in-frame sequences only. Its copies lack some clones; in the studies checked, an unresolved V gene accounts for under half of them, and the cause for the rest is not known. The sample data list about 57,000 clones, and more than 85% of these were observed just once. Around 0.91% of the sample is held by the ten biggest clonotypes. Sequenced material: PBMCs. These receptors originate from a man aged 30-40 years with colorectal cancer.

V is TRBV13 and J is TRBJ2-2; 7 nucleotides line up with TRBD1. V lost 4 bases and J lost 7; bases outside the gene matches: 9. CDR1 and CDR2 from the germline V gene are PRHDT and FYEKMQ (reference sequence). The CDR3 is 15 amino acids. The CDR3 DNA reads as TGTGCCAGCAGCTCCCGACAGGGTGTTGGCGGGGAGCTGTTTTTT. Translation: CASSSRQGVGGELFF.

The DNA of the CDR3 is TGCAGCGTCTCCGGGACAGACAATCAGCCCCAGCATTTT. It encodes CSVSGTDNQPQHF. The gene calls are TRBV29-1 and TRBJ1-5; 7 bases agree with TRBD1. The V gene's germline CDR1 is SQVTM and CDR2 ANQGSEA. This CDR3 is 13 amino acids long. V shed 6 bases, J shed 3 bases, and the junction held 5 bases outside the gene matches. Using reference TRBV29-1 and TRBJ1-5 for the parts outside the CDR3, the full variable domain is SAVISQKPSRDICQRGTSLTIQCQVDSQVTMMFWYRQQPGQSLTLIATANQGSEATYESGFVIDKFPISRPNLTFSTLTVSNMSPEDSSIYLCSVSGTDNQPQHFGDGTRLSIL.

V is TRBV4-1 and J is TRBJ2-1; weak D call: TRBD2 (7 bases). V shed 0 bases and J shed 9 bases, with 18 bases lying between them. Germline CDR1 and CDR2: MGHRA and YSYEKL. The CDR3 spans 16 residues. This CDR3 reads CASSQDRLAGAAEQFF. DNA of the CDR3: TGCGCCAGCAGCCAAGATAGGCTGGCGGGGGCGGCTGAGCAGTTCTTC.

The genes are TRBV6-2 or TRBV6-3 and TRBJ1-1; D perhaps matches TRBD1 (6 bases). With 4 bases removed from V and 5 bases from J, the gap between germline ends came to 14 bases. Germline CDR1 MNHEY, CDR2 SVGEGT. CDR3 length: 14 amino acids. The DNA of the CDR3 is TGTGCCAGCAGTTGGGACACCCAGGCAACTGAAGCTTTCTTT. Amino acid sequence: CASSWDTQATEAFF.

This clone was counted between two and nine times. The chain is built from TRBV7-2 and TRBJ1-2, with a weak D call TRBD1 (5 bases). The germline V gene encodes CDR1 SGHTA and CDR2 FQGNSA. There are 15 residues in the CDR3. The ends were cut back, 5 bases at V and 2 bases at J, with 15 bases in the middle. CDR3 DNA sequence: TGTGCCAGCAGCCCGGTGAGGGCAGGGAACTATGGCTACACCTTC. Its protein product is CASSPVRAGNYGYTF.

This chain links TRBV4-3 with TRBJ2-3; TRBD1 matches 9 bases. The V gene end was trimmed by 4 bases and the J gene end by 5 bases; junction bases not matched to a gene: 7. This CDR3 spans 15 amino acids. The germline V gene encodes CDR1 LGHNA and CDR2 YSLEER. The CDR3 region is CASSPGTGRIDTQYF. Here the CDR3 DNA reads TGCGCCAGCAGCCCCGGGACAGGGCGAATAGATACGCAGTATTTT.

This chain links TRBV7-2 with TRBJ2-5, with TRBD2 matching over 10 bases. V lost 10 bases, J lost 2 bases, and 10 bases stayed unmatched. CDR1 and CDR2 from the germline V gene are SGHTA and FQGNSA. The CDR3 sequence is 15 residues long. In DNA form, the CDR3 reads TGTGCCACCCTTCGTAGCGGGGGGACTCAAGAGACCCAGTACTTC. Translation gives CATLRSGGTQETQYF.

This chain joins TRBV4-1 and TRBJ1-2; possibly TRBD1 for D (5 bases). Germline CDR1 is MGHRA and CDR2 is YSYEKL. V was cut by 3 bases and J by 8 bases, with 13 bases left in between. CDR3 length: 13 amino acids. The CDR3 nucleotides read TGCGCCAGCAGCCATGCCAGGGACCGCGGCTACACCTTC. Translation gives CASSHARDRGYTF.

This chain connects TRBV7-2 to TRBJ2-7; 10 positions agree with TRBD2. V trimming: 4 bases; J trimming: 4 bases; junction bases outside the gene matches: 7. Germline values: CDR1 SGHTA, CDR2 FQGNSA. The CDR3 is 15 amino acids. The CDR3 nucleotides read TGTGCCAGCAGCTCACGTAGCGGGGGGCCGTACGAGCAGTACTTC. Translated, it gives CASSSRSGGPYEQYF.

The J gene is TRBJ1-5, the V gene TRBV9; D unresolved. The CDR3 sequence is 14 residues long. Germline V CDR1 and CDR2: SGDLS, YYNGEE. V dropped 0 bases and J dropped 3 bases, with 7 bases sitting between them. CDR3 sequence reads: CASSVDGINQPQHF. The CDR3 coding sequence is TGTGCCAGCAGCGTAGACGGTATCAATCAGCCCCAGCATTTT.

This sequence joins TRBV18 and TRBJ1-2; TRBD1 might be the D (5 bases). There are 14 residues in the CDR3. Trimming left V 4 bases short and J 0 bases short, with 9 bases between. Germline V gene lookup returns CDR1 KGHSH and CDR2 LQKENI. The CDR3 spells CASSQDTANYGYTF. The CDR3, as DNA: TGTGCCAGCTCACAGGACACAGCTAACTATGGCTACACCTTC.

The rearrangement joins TRBV24-1 to TRBJ2-7, with unresolved D. Trimming took 1 base from V and 3 from J, leaving 0 bases between them. Germline CDR1 and CDR2: KGHDR and SFDVKD. The CDR3 extends over 11 amino acids. The CDR3 region has the DNA TGTGCCACCAGTGATTTCTACGAGCAGTACTTC. Protein: CATSDFYEQYF.

This chain joins TRBV7-2 and TRBJ1-6, with D possibly being TRBD1 (6 bases). Germline CDR1 SGHTA, CDR2 FQGNSA. CDR3 length: 15 residues. Trimming removed 0 bases from V and 9 bases from J, with 12 bases in between. The CDR3 loop is CASSLATARGSPLHF. DNA for the CDR3: TGTGCCAGCAGCTTAGCGACCGCCAGGGGTTCACCCCTCCACTTT.

The DNA for the CDR3 is TGTGCCAGCAGCTCCGGTATCCCCGGACAGACCTACAATGAGCAGTTCTTC. Protein product: CASSSGIPGQTYNEQFF. The V call is TRBV7-2, the J call TRBJ2-1; possibly TRBD1 for D (6 bases). V was shortened by 4 bases and J by 2 bases, with 18 bases between the two germline ends. The germline V gene encodes CDR1 SGHTA and CDR2 FQGNSA. CDR3 length: 17 residues. Combining the CDR3 with reference TRBV7-2 and TRBJ2-1 gives the whole variable domain GAGVSQSPSNKVTEKGKDVELRCDPISGHTALYWYRQSLGQGLEFLIYFQGNSAPDKSGLPSDRFSAERTGGSVSTLTIQRTQQEDSAVYLCASSSGIPGQTYNEQFFGPGTRLTVL.

This sequence joins TRBV27 and TRBJ1-2; TRBD1 matches 8 bases. CDR1 MNHEY and CDR2 SMNVEV come from the germline V gene (reference sequence). The CDR3 covers 16 residues. The J segment lost 4 bases and the V segment lost 5 bases, leaving 12 bases of the junction unmatched. The CDR3 DNA reads as TGTGCCAGCAGTCTACTCCCGACAGGGGATTCCTATGGCTACACCTTC. Amino acids: CASSLLPTGDSYGYTF.

This chain joins TRBV7-2 and TRBJ2-7; 9 bases are shared with TRBD1. Germline CDR1 reads SGHTA; CDR2 reads FQGNSA. J lost 2 bases, V lost 5 bases, and 7 bases had no gene match. The CDR3 contains 15 residues. The CDR3 DNA sequence: TGTGCCAGCAGCGGAACCGGGACAGGGACCTACGAGCAGTACTTC. Protein: CASSGTGTGTYEQYF.

The chain joins TRBV30 to TRBJ1-2; TRBD1 aligns across 7 bases. CDR3 size: 13 residues. V dropped 0 bases and J dropped 7; count of bases not matched to a gene: 5. Germline lookup yields CDR1 GTSNPN and CDR2 SVGIG (reference sequence). CDR3 sequence reads: CAWSVQEGAGYTF. The CDR3 DNA reads as TGTGCCTGGAGTGTACAGGAGGGGGCTGGCTACACCTTC.

The CDR3 coding sequence is TGTGCCAGCAGTTACACCAGGGCGCATGAGCAGTTCTTC. It codes for CASSYTRAHEQFF. The V and J genes are TRBV6-5 and TRBJ2-1; a weak D match, TRBD1 (5 bases). With 2 bases removed from V and 8 bases from J, the gap between germline ends came to 10 bases. Germline V lookup: CDR1 MNHEY, CDR2 SVGAGI. CDR3 length equals 13 residues.

The V and J genes are TRBV9 and TRBJ1-2, with D unresolved. The CDR3 length is 13 residues. V was pared by 0 bases and J by 8 bases, with 11 bases between. From germline, CDR1 is SGDLS and CDR2 YYNGEE. Written as DNA, the CDR3 is TGTGCCAGCAGCGTAGATATAGGGTACGGCTACACCTTC. Translation: CASSVDIGYGYTF.

This chain connects TRBV30 to TRBJ1-1; D call uncertain. The germline CDR1 and CDR2 sequences are GTSNPN and SVGIG (reference sequence). Trimming cost V 5 bases and J 1 base, with 11 bases left between them. This CDR3 is 13 amino acids long. The CDR3 sequence: CAWGSDANTEAFF. The DNA of the CDR3 is TGTGCCTGGGGATCGGATGCGAACACTGAAGCTTTCTTT.

This chain connects TRBV7-9 to TRBJ1-3; D uncertain. V shed 3 bases and J shed 1 base, with 10 bases lying between them. Germline values: CDR1 SEHNR, CDR2 FQNEAQ (reference sequence). This CDR3 region has 15 residues. The CDR3 protein is CASSFKGASGNTIYF. The CDR3 nucleotides are TGTGCCAGCAGCTTTAAAGGCGCGTCTGGAAACACCATATATTTT. Full variable domain (rest looked up from reference TRBV7-9 and TRBJ1-3): DTGVSQNPRHKITKRGQNVTFRCDPISEHNRLYWYRQTLGQGPEFLTYFQNEAQLEKSRLLSDRFSAERPKGSFSTLEIQRTEQGDSAMYLCASSFKGASGNTIYFGEGSWLTVV.